A selection of T cell receptor beta chains follows, all from one sample in a study of T cell repertoires in cytomegalovirus infection. Using its own MiXCR run on the reads, TCRdb lists one record per CDR3 protein. The repertoire holds 250,000 to 300,000 distinct CDR3 sequences, more than 15% seen once, with roughly 45% in the top ten. The sequencing input was CD8+ T cells from PBMCs. These receptors were collected from a human donor in good health (CMV status not recorded). Some clones in this sample may be carry-over from other donors' samples. CDR3s include the opening cysteine and the closing phenylalanine or tryptophan. The D gene is left open where the match is weak. Clone size is not always given. Where it is, it says once, few, many or a class for expanded clones.

j_call d_call clone_size v_call cdr3_nt cdr3_aa
TRBJ2-1 NA NA TRBV7-6 TGTGCCAGCACTCTCGGGGGCAGCAACAATGAGCAGTTCTTC CASTLGGSNNEQFF
TRBJ2-2 NA NA TRBV7-9 TGTGCCAGCAGCCCCCCCGGAGGAACCCAGAACTTCACCGGGGAGCTGTTTTTT CASSPPGGTQNFTGELFF
TRBJ2-5 NA many TRBV7-2 TGTGCCAGCAGCTCCCCCCTCATGGAGACCCAGTACTTC CASSSPLMETQYF
TRBJ2-7 NA few TRBV29-1 TGCAGCGTTGAATACAGGGATAGGGAGCAGTACTTC CSVEYRDREQYF
TRBJ2-5 TRBD2 few TRBV11-1 TGTGCCAGCAGCGTATCCTTCGAGGGGCGGGGGGAGACCCAGTACTTC CASSVSFEGRGETQYF
TRBJ2-5 TRBD2 NA TRBV4-3 TGCGCCAGCAGCCAAGAAAAGACGGAACTAGCGGGACAAGAGACCCAGTACTTC CASSQEKTELAGQETQYF
TRBJ2-1 NA NA TRBV19 TGTGCCAGTAGTACACCTAACAGGGGAGGCTCCTACAATGAGCAGTTCTTC CASSTPNRGGSYNEQFF
TRBJ1-2 NA few TRBV6-1 TGTGCCAGCAGTGAAATCAGTCCAGCTAACTATGGCTACACCTTC CASSEISPANYGYTF
TRBJ1-1 NA many TRBV7-2 TGTGCCAGCAGCTTGACGGCAGGCCCGCAGTTGAACACTGAAGCTTTCTTT CASSLTAGPQLNTEAFF
TRBJ1-2 NA NA TRBV29-1 TGCAGCGTTGCGGAGATGGGGGACTATGGCTACACCTTC CSVAEMGDYGYTF
TRBJ1-5 NA many TRBV4-1 TGCGCCAGCAGCCAAATCCACTATAGCAATCAGCCCCAGCATTTT CASSQIHYSNQPQHF
TRBJ1-5 TRBD1 many TRBV7-9 TGTGCCAGCAGCCTGGACAGGGAGAATCAGCCCCAGCATTTT CASSLDRENQPQHF
TRBJ2-1 TRBD2 few TRBV6-2/TRBV6-3 TGTGCCAGCAGTTACTCGGGACTAGTGAGCGAGCAGTTCTTC CASSYSGLVSEQFF
TRBJ1-5 NA many TRBV7-2 TGTGCCAGCAGTTCTGGTGCGGTATTTAGCAATCAGCCCCAGCATTTT CASSSGAVFSNQPQHF
TRBJ2-7 TRBD2 many TRBV7-2 TGTGCCAGCAGCTTATGGGAGGGCTACGAGCAGTACTTC CASSLWEGYEQYF
TRBJ2-7 NA NA TRBV27 TGTGCCTGCAGTAACTCCTACGAGCAGTACTTC CACSNSYEQYF
TRBJ2-1 NA many TRBV7-8 TGTGCCAGCAGCTCTCGTTCGGGGACCGACAATGAGCAGTTCTTC CASSSRSGTDNEQFF
TRBJ1-2 NA many TRBV7-8 TGTGCCAGCAGCTCGAAGACGGATGACCCGAGTTACACCTTC CASSSKTDDPSYTF
TRBJ2-7 TRBD1 NA TRBV7-8 TGTGCCAGCAGCTACACTCGGGACAGGGTGTCCCACGAGCAGTACTTC CASSYTRDRVSHEQYF
TRBJ2-3 TRBD2 few TRBV7-4 TGTGCCAGCAGCCCAGGGACTAGCGACAGCACAGATACGCAGTATTTT CASSPGTSDSTDTQYF
TRBJ2-7 NA NA TRBV20-1 TGCAGTGCTCCCTCCCATGAGAGCTCCTACGAGCAGTACTTC CSAPSHESSYEQYF
TRBJ1-4 NA few TRBV28 TGTGCCAGCAGTCCTACAGAGGAAAAACTGTTTTTT CASSPTEEKLFF
TRBJ2-7 NA many TRBV19 TGTGCCGTCGGACGAGACGAGTCCTACGAGCAGTACTTC CAVGRDESYEQYF
TRBJ1-1 TRBD1 NA TRBV3-1 TGTGCCAGCAGCCAAGATCGACAGGGAATCGTGAACACTGAAGCTTTCTTT CASSQDRQGIVNTEAFF
TRBJ1-1 NA many TRBV29-1 TGCAGCTTCCGACGGGGCGACACTGAAGCTTTCTTT CSFRRGDTEAFF
TRBJ1-2 NA many TRBV4-3 TGCGCCAGCAGCCAAGATTTCAGTAGCGGACTAGCTAACTATGGCTACACCTTC CASSQDFSSGLANYGYTF
TRBJ2-1 TRBD2 many TRBV6-5 TGTGCCAGCAGTTACTCGGCGGGGGGGCCGATTGAGCAGTTCTTC CASSYSAGGPIEQFF
TRBJ2-1 TRBD2 many TRBV7-9 TGTGCCAGCAGCTCTCTAGCGGGGGGGTGGGATGAGCAGTTCTTC CASSSLAGGWDEQFF
TRBJ1-3 NA NA TRBV6-6 TGTGTCAGCGGGGGAGGGAGAAACCCTGGAAACACCATATATTTT CVSGGGRNPGNTIYF
TRBJ2-7 NA NA TRBV6-5 TGTGCCAGCAGTTACGCCACTGCCTACGAGCAGTACTTC CASSYATAYEQYF
TRBJ2-1 TRBD2 NA TRBV9 TGTGCCAGCAGCCCATTCGGGGGGGGCAACAATGAGCAGTTCTTC CASSPFGGGNNEQFF
TRBJ1-6 TRBD1 NA TRBV12-3/TRBV12-4 TGTGCCAGCAGTCGCTTAGGGACAGCTTTTAATTCACCCCTCCACTTT CASSRLGTAFNSPLHF
TRBJ1-2 NA few TRBV4-3 TGCGCCAGCAGCCAAGACTCCGGGAACTATGGCTACACCTTC CASSQDSGNYGYTF
TRBJ2-6 TRBD1 NA TRBV10-3 TGTGCCTGCTTGGGACAGGGTCTATCTGGGGCCAACGTCCTGACTTTC CACLGQGLSGANVLTF
TRBJ2-3 TRBD1 few TRBV10-3 TGTGCCATTTGGACAGGGGGCCCAGATACGCAGTATTTT CAIWTGGPDTQYF
TRBJ2-1 NA few TRBV11-2 TGTGCCAGCAGCTTAAGTGCGGCTGTAAGCTCCTACAATGAGCAGTTCTTC CASSLSAAVSSYNEQFF
TRBJ1-1 NA NA TRBV5-1 TGCGCCAGCAGCTTTGGACCCGGAGGGAGCACTGAAGCTTTCTTT CASSFGPGGSTEAFF
TRBJ2-7 TRBD1 NA TRBV7-6 TGTGCCAGCAGCCTCCGGACAGGCGAATACGAGCAGTACTTC CASSLRTGEYEQYF
TRBJ2-1 NA NA TRBV14 TGTGCCAGCAGCCAAGTCCAGGCCGGGACACACCCCCACTCCTACAATGAGCAGTTCTTC CASSQVQAGTHPHSYNEQFF
TRBJ2-1 NA many TRBV7-9 TGTGCCAGCAGCCCGACAGTTGACCCCTACAATGAGCAGTTCTTC CASSPTVDPYNEQFF
TRBJ1-2 NA few TRBV12-3/TRBV12-4 TGTGCCAGCAGCCTTGGGGGGGGATGGGATGGCTACACCTTC CASSLGGGWDGYTF
TRBJ2-1 TRBD1 many TRBV7-2 TGTGCCAGCAGCTTAGTGGACAGGGTCCCCTACAATGAGCAGTTCTTC CASSLVDRVPYNEQFF
TRBJ1-2 NA few TRBV10-3 TGTGCCATCAGTGATGGGACGGCCTATGGCTACACCTTC CAISDGTAYGYTF
TRBJ2-7 NA many TRBV7-2 TGTGCCAGCAGCTTAGAGGTGGGGAATACCTACGAGCAGTACTTC CASSLEVGNTYEQYF
TRBJ2-1 TRBD2 many TRBV2 TGTGCCAGCAGTGGATCCCTAGCGGGGGGGAGTCTCGATGAGCAGTTCTTC CASSGSLAGGSLDEQFF
TRBJ1-1 TRBD1 NA TRBV25-1 TGTGCCAGCAGTCCCTGGGACAGGGCCAACACTGAAGCTTTCTTT CASSPWDRANTEAFF
TRBJ2-7 NA NA TRBV10-3 TGTGCCATCAGTGAGGACAGCTCCTATTACGAGCAGTACTTC CAISEDSSYYEQYF
TRBJ2-1 NA many TRBV7-9 TGTGCCAGCAGCGATACTAGGGCGGAGCAGTTCTTC CASSDTRAEQFF
TRBJ2-7 NA few TRBV29-1 TGCAGCGTTGTGGGGGAGCGAGGGGCCTACGAGCAGTACTTC CSVVGERGAYEQYF
TRBJ2-7 NA few TRBV9 TGTGCCAGCAGCGTAGCTGTAGGAGACTACGAGCAGTACTTC CASSVAVGDYEQYF
TRBJ1-1 NA few TRBV2 TGTGCCAGCAGGGACGGATTGAACACTGAAGCTTTCTTT CASRDGLNTEAFF